This TCR beta chain was sequenced in a study of blood T cell repertoires in COVID-19. Assay used: immunoSEQ multiplex PCR; TCRdb lists only in-frame clones, some missing. This sample has 130,000 or so clones, with about 80% found just once. The TCR originated in a woman aged 60 to 75 with acute or convalescent COVID-19. The material sequenced was peripheral blood.

CDR3 residues: CASSLGDSYQPQHF. The DNA of the CDR3 is TGTGCCAGCAGTCTCGGGGACAGCTATCAGCCCCAGCATTTT. The chain employs TRBV2 and TRBJ1-5; 7 bases are a match to TRBD1. V was clipped by 5 bases and J by 5 bases; unmatched bases: 6. The CDR3 is 14 residues long. Germline CDR1 and CDR2: SNHLY and FYNNEI.